The 5 T cell receptor beta chains reported below all come from one sample, sequenced in a study of shared clonotypes between healthy human individuals. Sequenced by immunoSEQ multiplex PCR; TCRdb stores in-frame clones only, minus some. The top ten clones hold approximately 0.52% of a sample with about 1.1 million clones, approximately 80% of them seen once. The specimen sequenced was memory CD4+ T cells from PBMCs. The subset is: CD45RA-negative fraction. The origin of the receptors is a man in his late teens or twenties in good health. Some clones in this sample may be carry-over from other donors' samples.

This clone has more than one count but fewer than ten. At the DNA level, this CDR3 is encoded by other sequences in the same sample as well. V gene TRBV6-1 combines with J gene TRBJ1-1, with 7 nucleotides matching TRBD1. This CDR3 is 14 amino acids long. J was trimmed by 5 bases and V by 4 bases; bases with no gene match: 7. The V gene's germline CDR1 is MNHNS and CDR2 SASEGT. The CDR3 DNA is TGTGCCAGCAGTGTGAAGGGGGCGGGTACTGAAGCTTTCTTT. Protein sequence: CASSVKGAGTEAFF.

J is TRBJ2-3 and V is TRBV29-1; the D is unclear. CDR1 SQVTM and CDR2 ANQGSEA come from the germline V gene. The CDR3 sequence is 11 residues long. V was cut by 8 bases and J by 4 bases, with 10 bases left in between. CDR3 sequence reads: CSPTWADTQYF. The CDR3 DNA follows: TGCAGCCCCACATGGGCAGATACGCAGTATTTT.

A remark on this clone: This specimen includes other DNA sequences encoding the same CDR3. This chain uses TRBV30 with TRBJ2-3; D is undetermined. Germline V CDR1 and CDR2: GTSNPN, SVGIG (reference sequence). The CDR3 is 12 amino acids. V shed 2 bases and J shed 2 bases, with 5 bases lying between them. This chain's CDR3 is CAWSPSTDTQYF. The DNA of the CDR3 is TGTGCCTGGAGTCCTTCCACAGATACGCAGTATTTT. Variable domain in full (rest from reference TRBV30 and TRBJ2-3): SQTIHQWPATLVQPVGSPLSLECTVEGTSNPNLYWYRQAAGRGLQLLFYSVGIGQISSEVPQNLSASRPQDRQFILSSKKLLLSDSGFYLCAWSPSTDTQYFGPGTRLTVL.

This rearrangement joins TRBV7-6 to TRBJ2-7; 7 nucleotides agree with TRBD2. Trimming at V came to 2 bases and at J to 0 bases, leaving 7 bases not matched to a gene. The length of the CDR3 is 16 residues. Germline V CDR1 and CDR2: SGHVS, FNYEAQ. CDR3 sequence reads: CASSLYPAGSSYEQYF. CDR3 DNA sequence: TGTGCCAGCAGCTTATATCCAGCGGGAAGCTCCTACGAGCAGTACTTC.

The chain joins TRBV10-3 to TRBJ1-5, with D possibly being TRBD1 (6 bases). Trimming shortened V by 10 bases and J by 4 bases, and 11 bases separated the two germline ends. There are 12 residues in the CDR3. The germline V gene has CDR1 ENHRY and CDR2 SYGVKD. CDR3 residues: CATGAHNQPQHF. The CDR3 DNA follows: TGTGCCACAGGGGCCCATAATCAGCCCCAGCATTTT.